These 27 T cell receptor beta chains were all obtained from the same sample, sequenced in a study of blood T cell repertoires in COVID-19. Profiling relied on immunoSEQ multiplex PCR, and the TCRdb table lists in-frame clones only, not all of them. The table includes 200,000 or so clones, more than 80% detected once. Sample: peripheral blood. Receptors originate from a woman older than 75 with COVID-19, enrolled during active disease.

The gene calls are TRBV2 and TRBJ1-6; the D is unclear. The CDR3 runs to 13 residues. CDR1 is SNHLY and CDR2 is FYNNEI in the germline V gene. V was clipped by 7 bases and J by 7 bases, with 11 bases between them. CDR3 coding DNA: TGTGCCAGCATCGCGGCAAGAAATTCACCCCTCCACTTT. This codes for CASIAARNSPLHF.

The count of this clone is one. The genes are TRBV5-4 and TRBJ1-2, with 9 bases matching TRBD1. Germline lookup yields CDR1 SGHNT and CDR2 YYREEE (reference sequence). The CDR3 totals 13 residues. The J segment lost 6 bases and the V segment lost 4 bases, leaving 4 bases of the junction unmatched. CDR3 sequence reads: CASSPRTGDGYTF. The CDR3, as DNA: TGTGCCAGCAGCCCGAGGACAGGGGATGGCTACACCTTC.

The genes are TRBV28 and TRBJ1-1; D gene ambiguous. The CDR3 is made up of 13 amino acids. The germline gives CDR1 MDHEN, CDR2 SYDVKM. The germline V and J ends were trimmed by 5 bases and 1 base, with 8 bases remaining between them. CDR3 nucleotides: TGTGCCAGCAGTCCCCCAGGGAACACTGAAGCTTTCTTT. Encoded protein: CASSPPGNTEAFF.

This clone was seen a single time. V usage is TRBV4-2 and J usage is TRBJ2-2; 8 bases map to TRBD2. The CDR3 is 17 amino acids. Looked up from germline, CDR1 is LGHNA and CDR2 is YNFKEQ. V lost 0 bases to trimming and J lost 3 bases; unmatched junction nucleotides: 6. The CDR3 DNA follows: TGTGCCAGCAGCCAAGAGGGAGCGGGGGCCTACACCGGGGAGCTGTTTTTT. Translated: CASSQEGAGAYTGELFF.

This clone has a count of ten or more. The chain employs TRBV19 and TRBJ2-6, with unresolved D. This CDR3 spans 15 amino acids. CDR1 is LNHDA, CDR2 SQIVND, per germline (reference sequence). V was cut by 5 bases and J by 0 bases, with 8 bases left in between. As DNA, the CDR3 is TGTGCCAGTAGTCCTCGGTTCTCTGGGGCCAACGTCCTGACTTTC. Translation: CASSPRFSGANVLTF.

The chain links TRBV5-6 to TRBJ1-4; TRBD1 matches 7 bases. CDR1 is SGHDT and CDR2 is YYEEEE in the germline V gene. With 2 bases clipped from V and 11 bases from J, the junction kept 6 bases outside the gene matches. The CDR3 totals 13 residues. The DNA of the CDR3 is TGTGCCAGCAGCTTCGGGGCAGGGGGGAAACTGTTTTTT. Translated, it gives CASSFGAGGKLFF.

The chain is built from TRBV28 and TRBJ1-1; TRBD1 matches 9 bases. Germline V gene sequence: CDR1 MDHEN, CDR2 SYDVKM. This CDR3 has 15 residues. V shed 5 bases and J 5 bases; nucleotides not matched to a gene: 9. For the CDR3, the DNA is TGTGCCAGCAGTGACGCGACAGGGGGATGGACTGAAGCTTTCTTT. The encoded protein is CASSDATGGWTEAFF.

The chain recombines TRBV5-6 with TRBJ2-3; D uncertain. V was shortened by 4 bases and J by 0 bases, with 6 bases between the two germline ends. Germline lookup yields CDR1 SGHDT and CDR2 YYEEEE. The CDR3 is made up of 13 amino acids. The CDR3 sequence is CASSPQSTDTQYF. The CDR3 DNA reads TGTGCCAGCAGCCCTCAGAGCACAGATACGCAGTATTTT.

J is TRBJ1-5 and V is TRBV28; TRBD1 matches at 8 bases. The germline CDR1 and CDR2 sequences are MDHEN and SYDVKM. CDR3 size: 13 residues. Losses at the gene ends were 2 bases for V and 7 bases for J; bases not matched to a gene: 1. The CDR3 region is CASSLGTGQPQHF. The CDR3 region has the DNA TGTGCCAGCAGTTTAGGGACAGGACAGCCCCAGCATTTT.

This sequence joins TRBV5-6 and TRBJ1-4; D uncertain. Germline assignment: CDR1 SGHDT and CDR2 YYEEEE. The CDR3 spans 14 residues. With 0 bases removed from V and 8 bases from J, the gap between germline ends came to 11 bases. The CDR3 reads CASSLAARPEKLFF. CDR3 sequence (DNA): TGTGCCAGCAGCTTGGCTGCGAGGCCCGAAAAACTGTTTTTT.

This sequence joins TRBV24-1 and TRBJ2-1, with 15 bases fitting TRBD2. The CDR3 contains 18 residues. Trimming took 5 bases from V and 3 from J; bases not matched to a gene: 7. Germline V gene data show CDR1 as KGHDR and CDR2 as SFDVKD. The CDR3 DNA follows: TGTGCCACCAGTGGGGGACTAGCGGGGGGAAAATACTACAATGAGCAGTTCTTC. Translation gives CATSGGLAGGKYYNEQFF.

CDR3 in DNA: TGCAGCGTTCGCGGGGGCGGGGAGCAGTTCTTC. Protein sequence: CSVRGGGEQFF. V gene TRBV29-1 combines with J gene TRBJ2-1; TRBD2 is a possible D gene (7 bases). Trimming shortened V by 5 bases and J by 10 bases, and 12 bases separated the two germline ends. The V gene's germline CDR1 is SQVTM and CDR2 ANQGSEA. This CDR3 is 11 amino acids long.

Here the CDR3 reads CASSLGGRDGYTF. The DNA for the CDR3 is TGTGCCAGCAGCTTAGGGGGGAGGGACGGCTACACCTTC. This chain connects TRBV7-9 to TRBJ1-2; D possibly corresponds to TRBD1 (5 bases). The CDR3 loop spans 13 amino acids. Germline CDR1 and CDR2: SEHNR and FQNEAQ (reference sequence). V was shortened by 1 base and J by 8 bases, with 11 bases between the two germline ends.

The rearrangement links TRBV24-1 to TRBJ2-4; 7 nucleotides match TRBD2. CDR3 length: 12 residues. Trimming removed 7 bases from V and 9 bases from J; junction bases left unmatched: 5. Per the germline V gene, CDR1 is KGHDR and CDR2 is SFDVKD. DNA for the CDR3: TGTGCCACCAGCTCCGGGACTACCATTCAGTACTTC. This codes for CATSSGTTIQYF.

The CDR3 loop reads CASSHPITGAPGNTIYF. Written as DNA, the CDR3 is TGCGCCAGCAGTCACCCCATTACAGGGGCGCCCGGAAACACCATATATTTT. V and J are TRBV23-1 and TRBJ1-3, with 7 bases aligning to TRBD1. Being an ORF, TRBV23-1 has a function that is uncertain. CDR3 length equals 17 residues. Trimming cost V 3 bases and J 4 bases; bases outside gene matches: 12.

This clone was detected a few times. The chain carries TRBV4-1 and TRBJ2-7, with 8 bases matching TRBD2. The V gene's germline CDR1 is MGHRA and CDR2 YSYEKL. The V and J ends lost 2 bases and 1 base, in that order; junction bases with no gene match: 10. The CDR3 contains 17 residues. The chain's CDR3 is CASSQYALAGGSYEQYF. The CDR3 bases are TGCGCCAGCAGCCAATATGCTTTGGCGGGGGGATCCTACGAGCAGTACTTC.

J is TRBJ1-2 and V is TRBV28; perhaps TRBD1 as D (5 bases). V lost 5 bases and J lost 3, with 16 bases in between. The CDR3 has 15 amino acids. Germline V lookup: CDR1 MDHEN, CDR2 SYDVKM. CDR3 nucleotide sequence: TGTGCCAGCAGTCAGCCGGGTACGGGGGACTATGGCTACACCTTC. This sequence encodes CASSQPGTGDYGYTF.

The chain couples TRBV19 to TRBJ1-4; TRBD1 might be the D (5 bases). Between the trimmed V and J ends, which lost 10 bases and 0 bases, there was a span of 15 bases. In germline, CDR1 is LNHDA, CDR2 SQIVND (reference sequence). The CDR3 totals 15 residues. In nucleotides, the CDR3 is TGTGCCACCCGCGGGACGTCCTCAACTAATGAAAAACTGTTTTTT. Translation: CATRGTSSTNEKLFF.

This chain joins TRBV20-1 and TRBJ1-5; tentative D call: TRBD1 (6 bases). V was trimmed by 3 bases and J by 5 bases, leaving 11 bases between them. Germline V gene lookup returns CDR1 DFQATT and CDR2 SNEGSKA (reference sequence). The CDR3 length is 13 residues. CDR3 nucleotides: TGCAGTGCTAGTACGGACAGTGATCAGCCCCAGCATTTT. Protein product: CSASTDSDQPQHF.

The chain uses TRBV27 and TRBJ1-6, with unresolved D. This CDR3 is built from 14 residues. Germline V gene lookup returns CDR1 MNHEY and CDR2 SMNVEV (reference sequence). Trimming left V 1 base short and J 7 bases short, with 8 bases between. The CDR3 reads CASSLFSRNSPLHF. The CDR3 bases are TGTGCCAGCAGTTTATTCTCGAGAAATTCACCCCTCCACTTT.

This chain joins TRBV14 and TRBJ2-7; D perhaps matches TRBD2 (6 bases). The CDR3 has 18 amino acids. Germline CDR1 is SGHDN and CDR2 is FVKESK. The V gene lost 8 bases and the J gene lost 1 base, with 27 bases spanning the gap. The CDR3, as DNA: TGTGCCAGCCCTGGGGATCAACTTCCTAGCGACCTATCCTACGAGCAGTACTTC. This sequence encodes CASPGDQLPSDLSYEQYF.

This clone was detected only a few times. CDR3 nucleotide sequence: TGTGCCAGCAGCTTAGCTACAGGGGGTTATGGCTACACCTTC. This sequence encodes CASSLATGGYGYTF. The V call is TRBV7-2, the J call TRBJ1-2; TRBD1 aligns across 8 bases. This CDR3 contains 14 residues. Germline CDR1 SGHTA, CDR2 FQGNSA. The J segment lost 5 bases and the V segment lost 0 bases, leaving 2 bases of the junction unmatched. Together with reference TRBV7-2 and TRBJ1-2, the CDR3 gives the full variable domain: GAGVSQSPSNKVTEKGKDVELRCDPISGHTALYWYRQSLGQGLEFLIYFQGNSAPDKSGLPSDRFSAERTGGSVSTLTIQRTQQEDSAVYLCASSLATGGYGYTFGSGTRLTVV.

This clone was found once. The chain has TRBV4-1 and TRBJ2-1; a possible D gene is TRBD1 (6 bases). CDR3 length equals 18 residues. Germline-derived CDR1 and CDR2 are MGHRA and YSYEKL. With 0 bases removed from V and 4 bases from J, the gap between germline ends came to 19 bases. The CDR3 nucleotides read TGCGCCAGCAGCCAAGAATACAGGGTGCGAGGGCCTTACAATGAGCAGTTCTTC. As protein: CASSQEYRVRGPYNEQFF.

The rearrangement joins TRBV5-1 to TRBJ2-3, with 8 bases aligning to TRBD2. J gave up 4 bases and V 2 bases, and 6 bases lay outside the gene matches. The CDR3 is 15 amino acids. Per the germline V gene, CDR1 is SGHRS and CDR2 is YFSETQ. CDR3 residues: CASSFTGGGSDTQYF. CDR3 bases: TGCGCCAGCAGCTTCACGGGAGGGGGGTCAGATACGCAGTATTTT.

This clone was recorded a few times. This CDR3 is missing its conserved last phenylalanine or tryptophan, likely due to a read error. The limits of the CDR3 on the DNA are not certain, so only TCRdb's listed CDR3 is given. The chain joins TRBV27 to TRBJ1-3; TRBD1 is the table's D call, not checked against the DNA. Inclusive of both ends, the CDR3 amounts to 12 amino acids. Germline loops: CDR1 MNHEY, CDR2 SMNVEV (reference sequence). The CDR3 here is CASSLPTDSEYE.

In its sample, this clone was seen once. V is TRBV7-2 and J is TRBJ2-7, with 7 nucleotides matching TRBD1. Germline loops: CDR1 SGHTA, CDR2 FQGNSA. The V gene end was trimmed by 0 bases and the J gene end by 7 bases; junction bases not matched to a gene: 12. CDR3 length: 16 amino acids. CDR3 DNA: TGTGCCAGCAGCTTAGCGACGGGAAGGGGGCGGAGGGAGCAGTACTTC. This encodes CASSLATGRGRREQYF.

The chain employs TRBV7-9 and TRBJ2-7, with TRBD1 matching over 8 bases. V shed 1 base and J 4 bases; nucleotides not matched to a gene: 6. Germline V lookup: CDR1 SEHNR, CDR2 FQNEAQ (reference sequence). The CDR3 spans 15 residues. CDR3 sequence: CASSLGQGKMYEQYF. CDR3 nucleotide sequence: TGTGCCAGCAGCTTAGGACAGGGGAAGATGTACGAGCAGTACTTC.